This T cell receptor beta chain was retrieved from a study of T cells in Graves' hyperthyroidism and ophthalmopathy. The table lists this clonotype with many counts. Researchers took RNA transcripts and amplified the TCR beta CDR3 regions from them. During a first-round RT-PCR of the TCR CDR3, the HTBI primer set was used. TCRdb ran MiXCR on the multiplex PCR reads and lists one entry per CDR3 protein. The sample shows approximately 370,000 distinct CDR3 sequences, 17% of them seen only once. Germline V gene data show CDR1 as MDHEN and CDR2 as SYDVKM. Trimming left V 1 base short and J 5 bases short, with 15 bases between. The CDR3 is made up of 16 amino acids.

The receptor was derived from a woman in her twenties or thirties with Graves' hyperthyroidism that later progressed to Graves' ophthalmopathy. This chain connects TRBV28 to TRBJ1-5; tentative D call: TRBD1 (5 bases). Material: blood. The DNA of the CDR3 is TGTGCCAGCAGTTTATTCCCAGGGATGAGCGATCAGCCCCAGCATTTT. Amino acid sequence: CASSLFPGMSDQPQHF.